The source of this TCR beta chain is a study of blood T cell repertoires in COVID-19. On the study more broadly: Material from acute and convalescent COVID-19 was sourced from the United States, Italy and Spain. PBMCs, B-cell-depleted T cells, or T cells provided the cDNA or gDNA that made up the material.

Sequencing was performed with immunoSEQ multiplex PCR; in TCRdb, only in-frame clones are kept and a portion is missing. The sample yields 210,000 or so clones, around 82% seen once. The CDR3 runs 10 residues. Between the trimmed V and J ends, which lost 5 bases and 7 bases, there was a span of 8 bases. CDR1 and CDR2 (germline): DFQATT, SNEGSKA (reference sequence). The J gene is TRBJ1-1, the V gene TRBV20-1; D remains unclear. Sequencing used peripheral blood. The sequence was collected from a man between 45 and 60 years old with active or convalescent COVID-19. The DNA of the CDR3 is TGCAGTGCTGCCTATAATGAAGCTTTCTTT. Amino acid sequence: CSAAYNEAFF.